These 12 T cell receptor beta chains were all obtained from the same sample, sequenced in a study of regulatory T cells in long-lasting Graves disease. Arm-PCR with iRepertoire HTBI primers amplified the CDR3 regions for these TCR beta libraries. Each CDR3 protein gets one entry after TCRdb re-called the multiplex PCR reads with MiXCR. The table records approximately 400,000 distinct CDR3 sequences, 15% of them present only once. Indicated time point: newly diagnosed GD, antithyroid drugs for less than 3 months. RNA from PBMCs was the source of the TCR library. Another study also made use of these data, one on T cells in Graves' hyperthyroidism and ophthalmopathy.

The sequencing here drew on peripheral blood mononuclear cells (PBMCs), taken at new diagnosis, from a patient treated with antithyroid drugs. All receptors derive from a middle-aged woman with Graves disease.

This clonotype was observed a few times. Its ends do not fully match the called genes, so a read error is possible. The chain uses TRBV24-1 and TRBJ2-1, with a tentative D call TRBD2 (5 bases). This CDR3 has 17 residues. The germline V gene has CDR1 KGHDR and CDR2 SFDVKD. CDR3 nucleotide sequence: TGTGCCACCGGTGATAGCAAGAGCGGAGACTCCTACAATGAGCAGTTCTTC. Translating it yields CATGDSKSGDSYNEQFF.

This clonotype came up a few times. The CDR3 region is CASSIGSGNTGELFF. The DNA for the CDR3 is TGTGCCAGTAGTATCGGTTCCGGGAACACCGGGGAGCTGTTTTTT. V gene TRBV19 combines with J gene TRBJ2-2; D call uncertain. There are 15 residues in the CDR3. From germline, CDR1 is LNHDA and CDR2 SQIVND (reference sequence). Trimming pared 3 bases from V and 1 base from J, leaving 9 bases between.

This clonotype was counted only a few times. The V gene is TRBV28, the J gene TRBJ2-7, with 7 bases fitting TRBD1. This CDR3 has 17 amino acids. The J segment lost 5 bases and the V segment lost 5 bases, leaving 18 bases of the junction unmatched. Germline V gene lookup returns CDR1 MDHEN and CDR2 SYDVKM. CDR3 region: CASSHPTNPTGPNEQYF. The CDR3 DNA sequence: TGTGCCAGCAGTCACCCTACTAATCCGACAGGGCCCAACGAGCAGTACTTC.

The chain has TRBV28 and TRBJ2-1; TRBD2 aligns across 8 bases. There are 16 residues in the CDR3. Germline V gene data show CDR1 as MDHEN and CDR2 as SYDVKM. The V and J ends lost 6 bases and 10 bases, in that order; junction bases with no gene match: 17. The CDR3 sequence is CASSLGSGRNLGEQFF. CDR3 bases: TGTGCCAGCAGCCTGGGCAGCGGGAGAAATCTTGGGGAGCAGTTCTTC.

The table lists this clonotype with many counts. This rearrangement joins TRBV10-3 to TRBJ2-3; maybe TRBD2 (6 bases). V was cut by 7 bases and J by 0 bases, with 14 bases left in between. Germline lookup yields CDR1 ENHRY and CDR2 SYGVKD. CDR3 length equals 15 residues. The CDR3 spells CAITAGSGSTDTQYF. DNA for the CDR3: TGTGCCATCACCGCGGGGAGCGGGAGCACAGATACGCAGTATTTT.

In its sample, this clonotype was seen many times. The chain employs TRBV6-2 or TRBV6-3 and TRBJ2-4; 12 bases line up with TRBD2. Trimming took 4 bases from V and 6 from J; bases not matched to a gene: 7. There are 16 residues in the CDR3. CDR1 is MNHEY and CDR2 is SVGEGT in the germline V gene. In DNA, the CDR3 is TGTGCCAGCAGTTCCCGGACTAGCGGGACGGGAAACATTCAGTACTTC. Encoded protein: CASSSRTSGTGNIQYF.

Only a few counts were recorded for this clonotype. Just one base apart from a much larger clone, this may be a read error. In nucleotides, the CDR3 is TGTGCTAGCAGCTTAGGGCTAGCGGAAAACAATGAGCAGTACTTC. It encodes CASSLGLAENNEQYF. The chain carries TRBV7-7 and TRBJ2-1, with 7 positions matching TRBD2. With the DNA end fitting TRBJ2-7 better, the J assignment may be wrong. This CDR3 has 15 residues. Per the germline V gene, CDR1 is SSHAT and CDR2 is FNYEAQ (reference sequence).

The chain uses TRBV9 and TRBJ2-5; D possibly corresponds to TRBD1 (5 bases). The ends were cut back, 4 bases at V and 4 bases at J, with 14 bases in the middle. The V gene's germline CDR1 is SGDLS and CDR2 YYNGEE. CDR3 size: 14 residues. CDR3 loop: CASSPQPQGETQYF. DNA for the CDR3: TGTGCCAGCAGCCCCCAACCCCAGGGAGAGACCCAGTACTTC.

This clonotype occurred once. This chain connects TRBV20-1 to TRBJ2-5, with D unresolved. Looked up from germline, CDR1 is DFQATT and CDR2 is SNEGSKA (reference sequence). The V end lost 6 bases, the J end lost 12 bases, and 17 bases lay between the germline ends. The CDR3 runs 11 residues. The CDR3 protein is CSATVGPDKYF. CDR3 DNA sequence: TGCAGTGCAACCGTCGGGCCCGATAAGTACTTC.

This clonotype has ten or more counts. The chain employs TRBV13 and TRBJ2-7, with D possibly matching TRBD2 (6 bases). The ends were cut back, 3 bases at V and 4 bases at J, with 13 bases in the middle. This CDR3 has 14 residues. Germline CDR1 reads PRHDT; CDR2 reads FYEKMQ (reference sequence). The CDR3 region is CASSFGGAKYEQYF. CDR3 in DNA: TGTGCCAGCAGCTTTGGCGGGGCTAAGTACGAGCAGTACTTC.

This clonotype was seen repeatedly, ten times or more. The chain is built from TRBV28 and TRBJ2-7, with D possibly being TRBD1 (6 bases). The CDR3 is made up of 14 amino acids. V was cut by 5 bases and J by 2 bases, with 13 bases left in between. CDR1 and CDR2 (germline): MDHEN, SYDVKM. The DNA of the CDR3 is TGTGCCAGCAGTCCCCGGTGGGGGCCCTACGAGCAGTACTTC. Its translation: CASSPRWGPYEQYF.

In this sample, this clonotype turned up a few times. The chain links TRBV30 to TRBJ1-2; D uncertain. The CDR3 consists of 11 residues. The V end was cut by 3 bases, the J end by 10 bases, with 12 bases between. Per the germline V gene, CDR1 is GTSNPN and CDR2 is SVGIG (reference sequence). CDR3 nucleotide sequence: TGTGCCTGGAGCGAAGTCGTATACTACACCTTC. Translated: CAWSEVVYYTF.